This entry lists 16 T cell receptor beta chains sequenced from one sample in a study of T cells in Graves' hyperthyroidism and ophthalmopathy. What was amplified from RNA transcripts were TCR beta CDR3 regions. HTBI primers were used for first-round RT-PCR of the TCR CDR3. TCRdb recomputed calls from the multiplex PCR reads with MiXCR, one row per CDR3 protein. The sample has fewer than 750,000 distinct CDR3 sequences, roughly 50% seen once. The sample consisted of peripheral blood or thyroid tissue (not recorded which). The origin of the receptors is a woman younger than 30 with Graves' hyperthyroidism.

The chain uses TRBV7-9 and TRBJ1-4; a possible D gene is TRBD1 (5 bases). The germline V and J ends were trimmed by 6 bases and 2 bases, with 22 bases remaining between them. The length of the CDR3 is 18 residues. Looked up from germline, CDR1 is SEHNR and CDR2 is FQNEAQ (reference sequence). The CDR3 sequence is CASSSPGLAGGTNEKLFF. CDR3 nucleotides: TGTGCCAGCAGTTCGCCGGGACTAGCGGGAGGCACTAATGAAAAACTGTTTTTT.

The chain carries TRBV24-1 and TRBJ2-3; 9 bases align to TRBD2. Germline CDR1 reads KGHDR; CDR2 reads SFDVKD. This CDR3 is 15 amino acids long. The J segment lost 5 bases and the V segment lost 3 bases, leaving 5 bases of the junction unmatched. The CDR3 bases are TGTGCCACCAGTGATACGGGACTAGCAGGAGATACGCAGTATTTT. Its translation: CATSDTGLAGDTQYF.

V gene TRBV14 combines with J gene TRBJ2-7; 7 bases align to TRBD2. CDR3 length: 16 amino acids. The germline V gene has CDR1 SGHDN and CDR2 FVKESK. Trimming cost V 2 bases and J 3 bases; bases outside gene matches: 10. DNA of the CDR3: TGTGCCAGCAGCCAAACCCTTAGCGGGCTTAACTACGAGCAGTACTTC. Its translation is CASSQTLSGLNYEQYF.

This clonotype was seen repeatedly, ten times or more. The chain couples TRBV10-2 to TRBJ1-5; TRBD1 might be the D (6 bases). CDR1 and CDR2 (germline): WSHSY, SAAADI. The V end lost 7 bases, the J end lost 1 base, and 14 bases lay between the germline ends. This CDR3 contains 15 residues. The DNA of the CDR3 is TGCGCCAGCAAGATGGGCAGGGGAAGCAATCAGCCCCAGCATTTT. Its translation is CASKMGRGSNQPQHF.

Ten or more counts support this clonotype. The rearrangement links TRBV19 to TRBJ2-7, with D possibly matching TRBD2 (6 bases). The CDR3 runs 15 residues. Trimming removed 1 base from V and 9 bases from J, with 19 bases in between. Germline CDR1 and CDR2: LNHDA and SQIVND (reference sequence). The CDR3 nucleotides are TGTGCCAGTAGTATAGGGCTAGCGACGAACCACCGGCAGTACTTC. Translating it yields CASSIGLATNHRQYF.

V is TRBV6-5 and J is TRBJ1-1; a possible D gene is TRBD1 (5 bases). CDR1 and CDR2 from the germline V gene are MNHEY and SVGAGI. The CDR3 contains 16 residues. V was pared by 2 bases and J by 3 bases, with 16 bases between. In DNA form, the CDR3 reads TGTGCCAGCAGTTACCCGACAGAGGGTCTCGACACTGAAGCTTTCTTT. Amino acids: CASSYPTEGLDTEAFF.

V is TRBV29-1 and J is TRBJ1-5; no definite D call. In germline, CDR1 is SQVTM, CDR2 ANQGSEA. This CDR3 comprises 13 residues. Trimming removed 8 bases at V and 5 bases at J, with 16 bases between. The CDR3 spells CSSEGQAHQPQHF. Written as DNA, the CDR3 is TGCAGCAGTGAAGGGCAGGCGCATCAGCCCCAGCATTTT.

The CDR3 DNA reads as TGTGCCAGTAGTACAACTAGGACGGTGAACACTGAAGCTTTCTTT. Its protein product is CASSTTRTVNTEAFF. The rearrangement joins TRBV19 to TRBJ1-1; D is undetermined. The CDR3 is made up of 15 amino acids. V lost 4 bases and J lost 0, with 12 bases in between. The V gene's germline CDR1 is LNHDA and CDR2 SQIVND (reference sequence).

The genes are TRBV20-1 and TRBJ1-1, with D tentatively TRBD1 (6 bases). CDR1 is DFQATT and CDR2 is SNEGSKA in the germline V gene (reference sequence). Trimming cost V 1 base and J 5 bases, with 17 bases left between them. The CDR3 has 15 residues. The CDR3 DNA reads as TGCAGTGCTAGAGGGACAGCGAACACCGGGACTGAAGCTTTCTTT. It specifies CSARGTANTGTEAFF.

On this clonotype: As the CDR3 is not closed by the conserved phenylalanine or tryptophan, this likely results from a read error. The DNA of the CDR3 is TGCGCCAGCAGCTTGTTGACAGGTCGGAACACTGAAGCTTTCCTT. This translates into CASSLLTGRNTEAFL. V is TRBV5-1 and J is TRBJ1-1, with a tentative D call TRBD1 (6 bases). Germline values: CDR1 SGHRS, CDR2 YFSETQ. The CDR3 spans 15 residues. Trimming pared 1 base from V and 1 base from J, leaving 11 bases between.

This clonotype was observed a handful of times. V gene TRBV7-9 combines with J gene TRBJ2-7; D is undetermined. The germline gives CDR1 SEHNR, CDR2 FQNEAQ (reference sequence). The CDR3 is 13 amino acids. Trimming shortened V by 1 base and J by 7 bases, and 11 bases separated the two germline ends. CDR3 sequence reads: CASSLGLYNEQYF. CDR3 coding DNA: TGTGCCAGCAGCTTAGGACTGTACAATGAGCAGTACTTC.

This clonotype has a count of ten or more. J is TRBJ1-3 and V is TRBV6-5; TRBD1 might be the D (5 bases). The length of the CDR3 is 13 residues. CDR1 and CDR2 from the germline V gene are MNHEY and SVGAGI. The V gene lost 8 bases and the J gene lost 8 bases, with 16 bases spanning the gap. The CDR3 region is CASYRTRGYTIYF. CDR3 coding DNA: TGTGCCAGCTACAGGACACGAGGATACACCATATATTTT.

On this clonotype: At one end the junction does not follow the germline gene, possibly because of a read error. The chain recombines TRBV7-7 with TRBJ2-3; unclear D gene. Germline V gene data show CDR1 as SSHAT and CDR2 as FNYEAQ (reference sequence). The length of the CDR3 is 13 residues. CDR3 region: CASSLVESDTQYF. CDR3 in DNA: TGTGCTAGCAGCTTAGTAGAGTCAGATACGCAGTATTTT.

The chain joins TRBV12-3 or TRBV12-4 to TRBJ2-2; possible D gene TRBD1, 6 bases. Trimming cost V 6 bases and J 4 bases, with 12 bases left between them. The CDR3 is 14 residues long. The CDR3 DNA is TGTGCCAGCAGATGGGGGCAGGGCACCGGGGAGCTGTTTTTT. Its protein product is CASRWGQGTGELFF.

In its sample, this clonotype was seen many times. The rearrangement joins TRBV6-5 to TRBJ2-2, with a tentative D call TRBD2 (6 bases). The germline V gene has CDR1 MNHEY and CDR2 SVGAGI. The CDR3 is made up of 14 amino acids. Trimming shortened V by 4 bases and J by 6 bases, and 12 bases separated the two germline ends. The CDR3 DNA reads TGTGCCAGCAGTTCCCTGACTAGTCCCGGGGAGCTGTTTTTT. It specifies CASSSLTSPGELFF.

The chain links TRBV15 to TRBJ2-5; 10 nucleotides match TRBD1. The CDR3 contains 14 residues. Germline V gene data show CDR1 as LNHNV and CDR2 as YYDKDF (reference sequence). The junction had 4 bases not matched to a gene; V was cut back by 8 bases and J by 1 base. CDR3 sequence (DNA): TGTGCCACCTGGGACAGGGGACTCCAAGAGACCCAGTACTTC. This codes for CATWDRGLQETQYF.